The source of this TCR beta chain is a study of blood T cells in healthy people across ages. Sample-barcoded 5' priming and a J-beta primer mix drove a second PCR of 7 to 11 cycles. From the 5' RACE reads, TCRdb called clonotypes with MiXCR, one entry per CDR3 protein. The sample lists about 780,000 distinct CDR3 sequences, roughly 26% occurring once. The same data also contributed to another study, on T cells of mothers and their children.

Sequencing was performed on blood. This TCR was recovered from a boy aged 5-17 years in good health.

The CDR3 nucleotides are TGTGCCAGCAGCTTAGCCGACTCCGGGACCGCTCCCTACAATGAGCAGTTCTTC. This translates into CASSLADSGTAPYNEQFF. The chain is built from TRBV7-9 and TRBJ2-1; D possibly matches TRBD1 or TRBD2 (5 bases each). In germline, CDR1 is SEHNR, CDR2 FQNEAQ (reference sequence). V was trimmed by 0 bases and J by 2 bases, leaving 17 bases between them. CDR3 length: 18 amino acids.